The subject of this entry is one TCR beta chain. This sample is part of a study of blood T cell repertoires in COVID-19. Trimming left V 2 bases short and J 8 bases short, with 17 bases between. The germline V gene has CDR1 SGHNT and CDR2 YYREEE (reference sequence). The CDR3 covers 15 residues. In the original analysis: Estimates of nucleated cell counts were drawn from the amplification of reference gene primers. Using immunoSEQ multiplex PCR, the repertoire was profiled, and TCRdb retains in-frame clones only, with some absent. That table gives V, J and clone size, and the DNA gave D and trimming. The table shows roughly 200,000 clones, with approximately 88% occurring only once.

Sequenced input: peripheral blood. The TCR sequence derives from a woman in her thirties or forties with COVID-19, enrolled during active disease. The gene calls are TRBV5-4 and TRBJ1-3, with D uncertain. CDR3 in amino acids: CASSLPEAFVDTIYF. The DNA of the CDR3 is TGTGCCAGCAGCTTACCCGAGGCCTTTGTGGACACCATATATTTT.